One T cell receptor (beta chain) is described in this entry. A read error may produce the germline difference seen at one junction end. This sample stems from a study of CD8+CD57+ T cells in acquired aplastic anemia. In the study overall: Sorted CD4+ and CD8+ cell DNA averaged 3.2 ug.

This CDR3 comprises 13 residues. Germline V lookup: CDR1 ENHRY, CDR2 SYGVKD. CDR3 and TCR beta VDJ profiling relied on a genomic DNA template. TCRdb redid the calling of the reads with MiXCR, one entry per CDR3 protein. The sample contains about 160,000 distinct CDR3 sequences, around half of which appear only once. Those patients picked for sequencing had displayed CD8+CD57+ cell expansion on flow cytometry. The specimen was sorted CD4+, CD8+, or CD8+CD57+ T cells (not recorded which) from PBMCs. The chain carries TRBV10-3 and TRBJ1-1, with D possibly being TRBD1 (5 bases). The TCR sequence derives from a human donor with aplastic anemia. The CDR3 spells CATRGVEDTEAFF. The CDR3, as DNA: TGTGCCACCCGGGGGGTCGAAGATACTGAAGCTTTCTTC.